One and the same sample provided the 18 T cell receptor beta chains below, sequenced in a study of T cells after somatic rescue of genetic block. Method: immunoSEQ multiplex PCR; TCRdb's copy keeps in-frame clones and lacks some. The sample has roughly 67,000 clones; around 90% are singletons. Sequenced material: peripheral blood mononuclear cells (PBMCs). The receptors come from a man aged 40-49 years.

The V gene is TRBV9, the J gene TRBJ2-1; 12 bases align to TRBD2. V shed 0 bases, J shed 3 bases, and the junction held 7 bases outside the gene matches. This CDR3 region has 18 residues. Germline CDR1 and CDR2: SGDLS and YYNGEE. The CDR3 DNA sequence: TGTGCCAGCAGCGTAGCGCCCCTAGCGGGAGGGCTCTACAATGAGCAGTTCTTC. Amino acid sequence: CASSVAPLAGGLYNEQFF.

The genes are TRBV6-5 and TRBJ2-3; D is undetermined. The length of the CDR3 is 11 residues. Trimming left V 10 bases short and J 3 bases short, with 8 bases between. Germline V CDR1 and CDR2: MNHEY, SVGAGI. Written as DNA, the CDR3 is TGTGCCACGACAAGAACAGATACGCAGTATTTT. Translated: CATTRTDTQYF.

Notes on this clone: Since no conserved phenylalanine or tryptophan closes the CDR3, a read error is the likely cause. The DNA is left out, because the CDR3 cannot be placed on it with certainty; the CDR3 is given as TCRdb lists it. The rearrangement uses TRBV29-1 and TRBJ2-7; TRBD2, the table's D call, lacks a check against the DNA. The length of the CDR3 is 11 amino acids, counting both ends. Germline V lookup: CDR1 SQVTM, CDR2 ANQGSEA. CDR3 region: CSVDGDGGFCI.

The chain uses TRBV19 and TRBJ2-3; 12 nucleotides agree with TRBD2. The CDR3 runs 16 residues. Looked up from germline, CDR1 is LNHDA and CDR2 is SQIVND (reference sequence). V lost 5 bases, J lost 4 bases, and 7 bases stayed unmatched. CDR3 coding DNA: TGTGCCAGTAGTTTCAGCCGGACTAGCGGGGCAGATACGCAGTATTTT. Protein: CASSFSRTSGADTQYF. The variable domain in full, with the rest retrieved from reference TRBV19 and TRBJ2-3, is DGGITQSPKYLFRKEGQNVTLSCEQNLNHDAMYWYRQDPGQGLRLIYYSQIVNDFQKGDIAEGYSVSREKKESFPLTVTSAQKNPTAFYLCASSFSRTSGADTQYFGPGTRLTVL.

The V gene is TRBV5-4, the J gene TRBJ2-7; TRBD2 agrees at 12 bases. V trimming: 4 bases; J trimming: 3 bases; junction bases outside the gene matches: 5. CDR1 and CDR2 from the germline V gene are SGHNT and YYREEE (reference sequence). This CDR3 region has 15 residues. The CDR3 sequence is CASSAGLAGYYEQYF. The DNA for the CDR3 is TGTGCCAGCAGCGCCGGACTAGCGGGGTACTACGAGCAGTACTTC.

The J gene is TRBJ1-1, the V gene TRBV6-5, with TRBD1 identical over 8 bases. Germline CDR1 MNHEY, CDR2 SVGAGI. The CDR3 length is 14 residues. V lost 5 bases and J lost 5; bases outside the gene matches: 7. The CDR3 nucleotides are TGTGCCAGCAGTCGCGGACAGGGAATTACTGAAGCTTTCTTT. Residues: CASSRGQGITEAFF.

The V and J genes are TRBV15 and TRBJ2-3; 9 bases line up with TRBD2. Germline CDR1 is LNHNV and CDR2 is YYDKDF (reference sequence). The J segment lost 6 bases and the V segment lost 0 bases, leaving 4 bases of the junction unmatched. The CDR3 is 15 amino acids. DNA of the CDR3: TGTGCCACCAGCAGAGAAGAAGCGGGGGGTGATACGCAGTATTTT. Its translation is CATSREEAGGDTQYF. Full variable domain (rest looked up from reference TRBV15 and TRBJ2-3): DAMVIQNPRYQVTQFGKPVTLSCSQTLNHNVMYWYQQKSSQAPKLLFHYYDKDFNNEADTPDNFQSRRPNTSFCFLDIRSPGLGDTAMYLCATSREEAGGDTQYFGPGTRLTVL.

CDR3 amino acids: CASSPGAGEPLHF. CDR3 sequence (DNA): TGTGCCAGCAGCCCAGGGGCAGGGGAACCCCTCCACTTT. The chain couples TRBV7-2 to TRBJ1-6, with a possible D match to TRBD1 (6 bases). The CDR3 runs 13 residues. The V end lost 5 bases, the J end lost 12 bases, and 14 bases lay between the germline ends. The germline V gene encodes CDR1 SGHTA and CDR2 FQGNSA. The full variable domain, completed using reference TRBV7-2 and TRBJ1-6, is GAGVSQSPSNKVTEKGKDVELRCDPISGHTALYWYRQSLGQGLEFLIYFQGNSAPDKSGLPSDRFSAERTGGSVSTLTIQRTQQEDSAVYLCASSPGAGEPLHFGNGTRLTVT.

In this sample, this clone turned up once. The CDR3 region has the DNA TGCAGCGTTGGAAAAAGGCGGTCAGGGGTCTTCAGCTCCTACGAGCAGTACTTC. This gives the protein CSVGKRRSGVFSSYEQYF. The genes are TRBV29-1 and TRBJ2-7; a weak D match, TRBD1 (6 bases). Germline CDR1 and CDR2: SQVTM and ANQGSEA. V was clipped by 4 bases and J by 0 bases, with 25 bases between them. CDR3 length: 18 residues.

The CDR3 DNA sequence: TGTGCCAGCAGCGGGCTAGCGGGGGGGAACTCCTACAATGAGCAGTTCTTC. Translation gives CASSGLAGGNSYNEQFF. The V call is TRBV11-3, the J call TRBJ2-1; 12 bases map to TRBD2. Germline-derived CDR1 and CDR2 are SGHNT and YENEEA. CDR3 size: 17 residues. V was pared by 5 bases and J by 0 bases, with 5 bases of the junction left unmatched.

The chain carries TRBV28 and TRBJ2-1, with 12 bases that match TRBD2. Trimming took 6 bases from V and 6 from J; bases not matched to a gene: 9. Germline CDR1 reads MDHEN; CDR2 reads SYDVKM. The length of the CDR3 is 16 residues. CDR3 protein: CASRPPGLAGPNEQFF. CDR3 bases: TGTGCCAGCAGACCTCCGGGACTAGCGGGCCCCAATGAGCAGTTCTTC.

The V call is TRBV4-3, the J call TRBJ2-5; 7 bases line up with TRBD2. Germline V lookup: CDR1 LGHNA, CDR2 YSLEER. This CDR3 contains 17 residues. Germline trimming cut 0 bases from V and 1 base from J; bases unmatched to any gene: 8. The CDR3 nucleotides are TGCGCCAGCAGCCAAGATAGGGCCCTAGCGGCCCAAGAGACCCAGTACTTC. As protein: CASSQDRALAAQETQYF.

This chain uses TRBV4-1 with TRBJ2-7; weak D call: TRBD2 (6 bases). From germline, CDR1 is MGHRA and CDR2 YSYEKL. The CDR3 contains 13 residues. Trimming shortened V by 5 bases and J by 5 bases, and 13 bases separated the two germline ends. CDR3 residues: CASSGRENHEQYF. In nucleotides, the CDR3 is TGCGCCAGCAGCGGCCGGGAGAACCACGAGCAGTACTTC.

The chain combines TRBV7-8 with TRBJ2-7; D possibly corresponds to TRBD2 (6 bases). Germline V gene sequence: CDR1 SGHVS, CDR2 FQNEAQ. The CDR3 has 13 amino acids. V was pared by 6 bases and J by 2 bases, with 11 bases between. The CDR3 nucleotides read TGTGCCAGCAGAAGTCGGGGGACCTACGAGCAGTACTTC. Residues: CASRSRGTYEQYF.

DNA for the CDR3: TGTGCCAGCAGCTTTTCGGGGGGTAAAGACGAGCAGTACTTC. It codes for CASSFSGGKDEQYF. V and J are TRBV5-5 and TRBJ2-7, with 7 bases identical to TRBD2. The CDR3 length is 14 residues. The germline gives CDR1 SGHKS, CDR2 YYEKEE (reference sequence). The trim removed 2 bases at V and 5 bases at J, leaving 7 bases unmatched.

V usage is TRBV7-9 and J usage is TRBJ2-1; weak D call: TRBD2 (5 bases). CDR1 is SEHNR and CDR2 is FQNEAQ in the germline V gene (reference sequence). The germline V and J ends were trimmed by 5 bases and 8 bases, with 7 bases remaining between them. CDR3 length equals 11 residues. In DNA form, the CDR3 reads TGTGCCAGCAGCCGGACTCATGAGCAGTTCTTC. This encodes CASSRTHEQFF.

The V gene is TRBV6-5, the J gene TRBJ2-1, with D perhaps TRBD2 (6 bases). Between the trimmed V and J ends, which lost 6 bases and 6 bases, there was a span of 15 bases. This CDR3 has 14 residues. Germline V lookup: CDR1 MNHEY, CDR2 SVGAGI. CDR3 bases: TGTGCCAGCAGCCCCACTAGCAGGGTCAATGAGCAGTTCTTC. Translated: CASSPTSRVNEQFF.

This chain links TRBV7-6 with TRBJ2-3, with D perhaps TRBD2 (5 bases). The CDR3 spans 14 residues. The V end was cut by 5 bases, the J end by 0 bases, with 9 bases between. The germline CDR1 and CDR2 sequences are SGHVS and FNYEAQ. The CDR3 DNA follows: TGTGCCAGCAGCCTCCGGACTAGCACAGATACGCAGTATTTT. This sequence encodes CASSLRTSTDTQYF.